This T cell receptor (beta chain) emerged from a study of T cells in Graves' hyperthyroidism and ophthalmopathy. Germline values: CDR1 MGHDK, CDR2 SYGVNS. The V and J ends lost 6 bases and 4 bases, in that order; junction bases with no gene match: 10. This CDR3 has 15 residues. As to this clonotype: Antigen specificity is unknown.

There were TCR beta CDR3 regions amplified from RNA transcripts. A first-round RT-PCR of the TCR CDR3 used the HTBI primer set. TCRdb reprocessed the multiplex PCR reads via MiXCR and lists one record per CDR3 protein. The table includes under 700,000 distinct CDR3 sequences, around 42% detected once. General study findings and limits: Using 13 V-J features, a model discriminated ophthalmopathy from stable hyperthyroidism.

Graves' hyperthyroidism showing no ophthalmopathy progression within 18 months was considered stable. Diagnosing involved the use of clinical symptoms, serum thyroxine and TRAb, thyroid ultrasound and orbital computed tomography. The chain couples TRBV25-1 to TRBJ1-2; 8 bases map to TRBD1. This receptor was obtained from a woman aged 18-29 years with Graves' hyperthyroidism. Sample: peripheral blood or thyroid tissue (not recorded which). DNA of the CDR3: TGTGCCAGCAGCCAGCCCGGGACAGGCACCTATGGCTACACCTTC. This translates into CASSQPGTGTYGYTF.